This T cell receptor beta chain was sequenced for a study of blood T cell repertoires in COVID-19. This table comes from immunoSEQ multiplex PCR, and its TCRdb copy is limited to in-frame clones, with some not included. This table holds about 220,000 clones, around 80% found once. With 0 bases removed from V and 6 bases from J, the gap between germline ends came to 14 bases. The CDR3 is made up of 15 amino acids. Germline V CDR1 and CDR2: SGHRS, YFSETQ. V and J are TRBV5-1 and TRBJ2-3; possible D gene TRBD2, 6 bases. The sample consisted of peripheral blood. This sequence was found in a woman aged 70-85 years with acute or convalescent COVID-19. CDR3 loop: CASSLDGGTWDTQYF. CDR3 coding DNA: TGCGCCAGCAGCTTGGATGGGGGGACTTGGGATACGCAGTATTTT. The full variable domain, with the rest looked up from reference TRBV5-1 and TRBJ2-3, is KAGVTQTPRYLIKTRGQQVTLSCSPISGHRSVSWYQQTPGQGLQFLFEYFSETQRNKGNFPGRFSGRQFSNSRSEMNVSTLELGDSALYLCASSLDGGTWDTQYFGPGTRLTVL.